Following are 19 T cell receptor beta chains from one sample sequenced in a study of Ad26.COV2.S vaccination and SARS-CoV-2 variants. Sequenced by immunoSEQ multiplex PCR; TCRdb stores in-frame clones only, minus some. There are a few hundred thousand clones in the sample; over 75% occur only once, and roughly 3.1% lies in the top ten. Treatment indicated: over 15 received Ad26.COV2.S at low or high dose, single or two shots; about 5 received placebo; per-sample allocation not given. Sampling took place 63 days after the first vaccine or placebo injection. Sequencing used peripheral blood, obtained in a trial of Ad26.COV2.S vaccine versus placebo. Receptors were obtained from a person aged 18-65 years who received the Ad26.COV2.S COVID-19 vaccine or a placebo.

This chain connects TRBV4-2 to TRBJ1-6; D not certain. Between the trimmed V and J ends, which lost 1 base and 9 bases, there was a span of 13 bases. CDR3 size: 15 residues. Germline V lookup: CDR1 LGHNA, CDR2 YNFKEQ. The CDR3 here is CASSQGVEASSPLHF. The CDR3 bases are TGTGCCAGCAGCCAAGGGGTCGAGGCCAGTTCACCCCTCCACTTT.

This chain links TRBV7-3 with TRBJ2-5, with D hard to call. Per the germline V gene, CDR1 is SGHTA and CDR2 is FQGTGA. The CDR3 spans 14 residues. Trimming took 5 bases from V and 1 from J, leaving 11 bases between them. The CDR3 loop is CASSTGPSQETQYF. The CDR3 DNA sequence: TGTGCCAGCAGCACCGGACCGTCCCAAGAGACCCAGTACTTC.

The chain uses TRBV6-5 and TRBJ1-5; D is unclear. This CDR3 spans 15 amino acids. Looked up from germline, CDR1 is MNHEY and CDR2 is SVGAGI. The V end lost 4 bases, the J end lost 3 bases, and 13 bases lay between the germline ends. The CDR3 loop is CASSLSSGDNQPQHF. The CDR3 DNA is TGTGCCAGCAGTTTATCTTCAGGTGACAATCAGCCCCAGCATTTT.

V gene TRBV6-1 combines with J gene TRBJ2-1; D uncertain. V lost 2 bases and J lost 9, with 8 bases in between. This CDR3 contains 12 residues. Germline values: CDR1 MNHNS, CDR2 SASEGT. The DNA for the CDR3 is TGTGCCAGCAGTGAATGGATCCTTGAGCAGTTCTTC. Its protein product is CASSEWILEQFF.

V and J are TRBV12-5 and TRBJ2-7, with D tentatively TRBD2 (6 bases). V lost 3 bases and J lost 5, with 11 bases in between. The CDR3 has 13 amino acids. Germline-derived CDR1 and CDR2 are LGHNT and FRNRAP. The DNA of the CDR3 is TGTGCTAGTGGTTTTGTAGGGAGGAACGAGCAGTACTTC. It yields the protein CASGFVGRNEQYF.

V and J are TRBV4-2 and TRBJ2-2, with 10 nucleotides matching TRBD2. The V segment lost 4 bases and the J segment 5 bases; nucleotides outside the gene matches: 7. The CDR3 extends over 16 amino acids. Germline-derived CDR1 and CDR2 are LGHNA and YNFKEQ. CDR3: CASSLGTSDQTGELFF. DNA for the CDR3: TGTGCCAGCAGCCTCGGGACTAGCGACCAAACCGGGGAGCTGTTTTTT.

This rearrangement joins TRBV3-1 (or the pseudogene TRBV3-2) to TRBJ2-1; TRBD2 matches 11 bases. This CDR3 contains 14 residues. From germline, CDR1 is LGHDT and CDR2 YNNKEL (reference sequence). With 4 bases clipped from V and 7 bases from J, the junction kept 3 bases outside the gene matches. The CDR3 coding sequence is TGTGCCAGCAGCCCTGGACTAGCGGGTAATGAGCAGTTCTTC. Encoded protein: CASSPGLAGNEQFF.

The V and J genes are TRBV7-2 and TRBJ1-5; D call uncertain. V was pared by 1 base and J by 4 bases, with 14 bases between. The CDR3 is 16 amino acids. CDR1 and CDR2 (germline): SGHTA, FQGNSA. CDR3 residues: CASSLEPARSNQPQHF. The CDR3 DNA reads TGTGCCAGCAGCTTAGAGCCGGCGAGATCAAATCAGCCCCAGCATTTT. The whole variable domain, remainder taken from reference TRBV7-2 and TRBJ1-5, is GAGVSQSPSNKVTEKGKDVELRCDPISGHTALYWYRQSLGQGLEFLIYFQGNSAPDKSGLPSDRFSAERTGGSVSTLTIQRTQQEDSAVYLCASSLEPARSNQPQHFGDGTRLSIL.

The V and J genes are TRBV19 and TRBJ2-1; D is possibly TRBD1 or TRBD2 (5 bases each). This CDR3 comprises 19 residues. Germline V gene lookup returns CDR1 LNHDA and CDR2 SQIVND (reference sequence). With 0 bases removed from V and 1 base from J, the gap between germline ends came to 19 bases. The CDR3 DNA follows: TGTGCCAGTAGTATAGATAGGCCCGAGGGGACGTCTTCCTACAATGAGCAGTTCTTC. Encoded protein: CASSIDRPEGTSSYNEQFF.

The CDR3 region has the DNA TGTGCCAGCAGCAAACGGAGCTGCCCAACCACAAAAGATACGCAGTATTTT. It codes for CASSKRSCPTTKDTQYF. V and J are TRBV21-1 and TRBJ2-3; the DNA was not compared with TRBD2, the D call given in the table. TRBV21-1 is deemed a pseudogene. The CDR3 sequence is 17 residues long.

The J gene is TRBJ2-7, the V gene TRBV7-9; a weak D match, TRBD2 (6 bases). Trimming took off 4 bases at V and 3 bases at J, with 16 bases between the two ends. Germline V gene data show CDR1 as SEHNR and CDR2 as FQNEAQ (reference sequence). The CDR3 spans 15 residues. The DNA of the CDR3 is TGTGCCAGCAGCTCCGGGACTCCGGAGGGCTACGAGCAGTACTTC. It yields the protein CASSSGTPEGYEQYF.

V usage is TRBV27 and J usage is TRBJ2-7; 9 bases line up with TRBD1. Trimming removed 6 bases from V and 4 bases from J; junction bases left unmatched: 4. Germline CDR1 MNHEY, CDR2 SMNVEV (reference sequence). This CDR3 has 13 residues. The CDR3: CASSGTGLYEQYF. CDR3 nucleotides: TGTGCCAGCAGCGGGACAGGGCTGTACGAGCAGTACTTC.

V is TRBV2 and J is TRBJ2-5; unclear D gene. Germline V lookup: CDR1 SNHLY, CDR2 FYNNEI. The ends were cut back, 7 bases at V and 2 bases at J, with 20 bases in the middle. This CDR3 is 16 amino acids long. This CDR3 is CASTRRQGKVQETQYF. In DNA, the CDR3 is TGTGCCAGCACGAGGCGGCAAGGGAAGGTTCAAGAGACCCAGTACTTC.

V is TRBV30 and J is TRBJ1-2; D is perhaps TRBD1 (5 bases). The germline gives CDR1 GTSNPN, CDR2 SVGIG (reference sequence). This CDR3 has 12 amino acids. The ends were cut back, 5 bases at V and 4 bases at J, with 11 bases in the middle. CDR3 in amino acids: CAWSVGTYGYTF. For the CDR3, the DNA is TGTGCCTGGTCGGTAGGGACCTATGGCTACACCTTC.

This clone was observed once. The chain is built from TRBV19 and TRBJ2-5; D gene uncertain. CDR1 and CDR2 (germline): LNHDA, SQIVND (reference sequence). This CDR3 contains 15 residues. Trimming took off 6 bases at V and 0 bases at J, with 14 bases between the two ends. This chain's CDR3 is CASRVKEENQETQYF. In nucleotides, the CDR3 is TGTGCCAGTAGGGTCAAAGAGGAGAACCAAGAGACCCAGTACTTC.

The chain is built from TRBV29-1 and TRBJ1-2; the D is unclear. The CDR3 covers 13 residues. V gave up 4 bases and J gave up 4 bases, with 13 bases separating them. CDR1 SQVTM and CDR2 ANQGSEA come from the germline V gene. CDR3 region: CSVVTGSTYGYTF. DNA of the CDR3: TGCAGCGTTGTTACGGGCAGTACCTATGGCTACACCTTC.

The J gene is TRBJ2-7, the V gene TRBV4-1; maybe TRBD2 (6 bases). Per germline, CDR1 MGHRA and CDR2 YSYEKL. The CDR3 extends over 13 amino acids. The V gene lost 4 bases and the J gene lost 6 bases, with 13 bases spanning the gap. The CDR3 loop reads CASSRDRGSEQYF. DNA for the CDR3: TGCGCCAGCAGCCGGGATCGGGGGTCCGAGCAGTACTTC.

The chain joins TRBV4-1 to TRBJ1-5, with a possible D match to TRBD1 (6 bases). The CDR3 covers 17 residues. With 0 bases removed from V and 1 base from J, the gap between germline ends came to 13 bases. From germline, CDR1 is MGHRA and CDR2 YSYEKL. The CDR3 loop is CASSQEGAGQSNQPQHF. Written as DNA, the CDR3 is TGCGCCAGCAGCCAAGAGGGGGCGGGGCAAAGCAATCAGCCCCAGCATTTT.

The chain employs TRBV19 and TRBJ1-5; the D is unclear. Germline CDR1 reads LNHDA; CDR2 reads SQIVND (reference sequence). This CDR3 is 13 amino acids long. Trimming removed 11 bases at V and 2 bases at J, with 13 bases between. DNA for the CDR3: TGTGCCTCTCGGGGAGGCCGCAATCAGCCCCAGCATTTT. This sequence encodes CASRGGRNQPQHF.